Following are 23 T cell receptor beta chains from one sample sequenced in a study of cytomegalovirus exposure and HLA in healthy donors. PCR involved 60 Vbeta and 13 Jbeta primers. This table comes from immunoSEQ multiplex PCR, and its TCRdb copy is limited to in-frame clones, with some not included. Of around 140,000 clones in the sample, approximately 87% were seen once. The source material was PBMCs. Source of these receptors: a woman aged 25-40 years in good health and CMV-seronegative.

The DNA of the CDR3 is TGTGCCAGCAGTATCACAGGGGGCTCTGGCTACACCTTC. Its translation is CASSITGGSGYTF. This chain links TRBV28 with TRBJ1-2; 9 bases align to TRBD1. CDR3 length equals 13 residues. With V trimmed by 5 bases and J by 7 bases, 5 bases remained unmatched. Germline-derived CDR1 and CDR2 are MDHEN and SYDVKM.

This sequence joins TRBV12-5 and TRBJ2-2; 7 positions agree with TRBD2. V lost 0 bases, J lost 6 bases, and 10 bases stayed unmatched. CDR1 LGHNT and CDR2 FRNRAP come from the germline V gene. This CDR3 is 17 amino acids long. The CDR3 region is CASGLVSSGAKAGELFF. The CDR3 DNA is TGTGCTAGTGGTTTGGTGTCGAGCGGGGCGAAAGCCGGGGAGCTGTTTTTT.

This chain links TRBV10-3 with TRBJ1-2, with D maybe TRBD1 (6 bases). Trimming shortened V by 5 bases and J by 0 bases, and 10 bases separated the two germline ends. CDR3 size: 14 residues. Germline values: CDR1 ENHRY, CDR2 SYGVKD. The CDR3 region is CAISKQGSNYGYTF. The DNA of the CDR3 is TGTGCCATCAGTAAACAGGGTTCTAACTATGGCTACACCTTC.

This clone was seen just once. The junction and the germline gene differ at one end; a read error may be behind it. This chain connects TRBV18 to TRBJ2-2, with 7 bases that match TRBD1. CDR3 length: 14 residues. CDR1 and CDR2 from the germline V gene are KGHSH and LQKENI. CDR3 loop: CVSSPRQGTGELFF. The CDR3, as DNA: TGTGTCAGCTCACCTCGACAGGGCACCGGGGAGCTGTTTTTT. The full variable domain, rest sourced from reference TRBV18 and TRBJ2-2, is NAGVMQNPRHLVRRRGQEARLRCSPMKGHSHVYWYRQLPEEGLKFMVYLQKENIIDESGMPKERFSAEFPKEGPSILRIQQVVRGDSAAYFCVSSPRQGTGELFFGEGSRLTVL.

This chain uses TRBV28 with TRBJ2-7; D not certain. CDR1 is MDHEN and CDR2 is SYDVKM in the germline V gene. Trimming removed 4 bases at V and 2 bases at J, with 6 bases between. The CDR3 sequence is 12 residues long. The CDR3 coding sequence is TGTGCCAGCAGTTCCATCACCTACGAGCAGTACTTC. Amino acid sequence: CASSSITYEQYF. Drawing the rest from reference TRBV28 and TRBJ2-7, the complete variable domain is DVKVTQSSRYLVKRTGEKVFLECVQDMDHENMFWYRQDPGLGLRLIYFSYDVKMKEKGDIPEGYSVSREKKERFSLILESASTNQTSMYLCASSSITYEQYFGPGTRLTVT.

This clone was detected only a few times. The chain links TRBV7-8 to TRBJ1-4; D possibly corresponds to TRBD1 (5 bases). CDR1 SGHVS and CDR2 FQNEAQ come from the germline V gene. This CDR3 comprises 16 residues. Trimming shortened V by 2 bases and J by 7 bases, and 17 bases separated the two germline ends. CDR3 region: CASSLMSPSQGEKLFF. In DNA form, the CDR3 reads TGTGCCAGCAGCTTAATGTCCCCATCTCAGGGTGAAAAACTGTTTTTT.

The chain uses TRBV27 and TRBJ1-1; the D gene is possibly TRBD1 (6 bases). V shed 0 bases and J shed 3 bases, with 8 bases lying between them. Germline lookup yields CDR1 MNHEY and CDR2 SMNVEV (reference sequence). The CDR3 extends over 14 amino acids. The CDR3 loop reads CASSLSGQYTEAFF. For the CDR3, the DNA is TGTGCCAGCAGTTTATCAGGACAGTACACTGAAGCTTTCTTT.

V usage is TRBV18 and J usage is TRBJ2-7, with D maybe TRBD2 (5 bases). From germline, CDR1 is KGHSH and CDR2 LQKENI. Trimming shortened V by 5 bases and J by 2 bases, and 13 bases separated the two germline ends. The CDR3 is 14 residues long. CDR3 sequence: CASSNRDGAYEQYF. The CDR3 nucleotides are TGTGCCAGCTCAAACCGAGACGGGGCCTACGAGCAGTACTTC.

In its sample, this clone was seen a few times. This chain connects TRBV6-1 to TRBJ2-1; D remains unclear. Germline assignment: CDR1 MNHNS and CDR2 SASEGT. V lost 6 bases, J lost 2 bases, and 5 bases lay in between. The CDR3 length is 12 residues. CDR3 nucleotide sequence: TGTGCCAGCAGACTTGCCTACAATGAGCAGTTCTTC. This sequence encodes CASRLAYNEQFF.

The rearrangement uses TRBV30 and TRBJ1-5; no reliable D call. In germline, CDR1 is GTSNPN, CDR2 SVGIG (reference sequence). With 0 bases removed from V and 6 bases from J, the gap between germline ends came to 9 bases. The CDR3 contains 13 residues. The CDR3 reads CAWSVGVFQPQHF. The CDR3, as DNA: TGTGCCTGGAGTGTCGGGGTCTTTCAGCCCCAGCATTTT.

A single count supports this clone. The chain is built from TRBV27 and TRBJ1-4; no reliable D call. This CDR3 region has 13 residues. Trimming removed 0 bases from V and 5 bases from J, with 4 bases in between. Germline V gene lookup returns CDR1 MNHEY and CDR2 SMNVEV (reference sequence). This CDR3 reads CASSLSRNEKLFF. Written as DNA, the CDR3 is TGTGCCAGCAGTTTATCCAGAAATGAAAAACTGTTTTTT.

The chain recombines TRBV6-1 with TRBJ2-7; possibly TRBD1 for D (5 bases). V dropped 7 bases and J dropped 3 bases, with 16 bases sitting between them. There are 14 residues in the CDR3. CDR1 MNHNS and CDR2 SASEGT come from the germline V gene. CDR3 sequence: CASTSQGAYYEQYF. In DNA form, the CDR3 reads TGTGCCAGCACCAGTCAAGGGGCCTACTACGAGCAGTACTTC.

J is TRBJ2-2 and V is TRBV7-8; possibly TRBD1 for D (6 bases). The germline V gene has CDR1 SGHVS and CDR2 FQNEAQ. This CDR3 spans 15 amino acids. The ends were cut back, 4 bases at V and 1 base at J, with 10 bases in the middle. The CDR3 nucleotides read TGTGCCAGCAGCTACAGGGTACAGAACACCGGGGAGCTGTTTTTT. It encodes CASSYRVQNTGELFF.

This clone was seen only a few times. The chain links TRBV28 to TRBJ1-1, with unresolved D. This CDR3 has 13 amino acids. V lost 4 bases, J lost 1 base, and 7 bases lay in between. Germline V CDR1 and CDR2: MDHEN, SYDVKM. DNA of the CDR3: TGTGCCAGCAGTTCCTACAGGAACACTGAAGCTTTCTTT. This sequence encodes CASSSYRNTEAFF.

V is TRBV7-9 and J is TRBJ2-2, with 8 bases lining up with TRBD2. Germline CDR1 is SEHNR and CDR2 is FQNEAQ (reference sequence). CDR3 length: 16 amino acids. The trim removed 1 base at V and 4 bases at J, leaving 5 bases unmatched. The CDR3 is CASSLGAGGLTGELFF. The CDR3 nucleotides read TGTGCCAGCAGCTTAGGCGCGGGGGGTCTCACCGGGGAGCTGTTTTTT.

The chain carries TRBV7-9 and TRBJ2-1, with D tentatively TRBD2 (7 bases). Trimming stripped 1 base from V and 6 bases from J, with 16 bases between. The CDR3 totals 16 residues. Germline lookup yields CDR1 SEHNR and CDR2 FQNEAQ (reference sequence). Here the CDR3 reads CASSLVVLRGLNEQFF. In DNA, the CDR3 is TGTGCCAGCAGCTTAGTGGTGCTGCGGGGGCTCAATGAGCAGTTCTTC.

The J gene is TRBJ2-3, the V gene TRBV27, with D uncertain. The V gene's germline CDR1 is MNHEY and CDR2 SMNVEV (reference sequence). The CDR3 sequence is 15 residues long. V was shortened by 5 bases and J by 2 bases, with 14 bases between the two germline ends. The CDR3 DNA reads TGTGCCAGCAGTCCCGGTAACTCCTACACAGATACGCAGTATTTT. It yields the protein CASSPGNSYTDTQYF.

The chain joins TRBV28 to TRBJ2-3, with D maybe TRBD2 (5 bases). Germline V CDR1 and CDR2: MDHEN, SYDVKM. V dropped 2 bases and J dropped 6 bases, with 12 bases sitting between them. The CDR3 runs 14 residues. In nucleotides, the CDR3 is TGTGCCAGCAGTTTACGGCTAGCATTCGATACGCAGTATTTT. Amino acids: CASSLRLAFDTQYF.

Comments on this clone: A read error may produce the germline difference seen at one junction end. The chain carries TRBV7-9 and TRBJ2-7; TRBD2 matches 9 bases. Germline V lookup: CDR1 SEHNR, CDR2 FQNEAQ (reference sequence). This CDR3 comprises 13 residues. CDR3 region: CSSSTAGGGEQYF. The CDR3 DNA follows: TGTTCCAGCAGCACGGCGGGGGGGGGCGAGCAGTACTTC. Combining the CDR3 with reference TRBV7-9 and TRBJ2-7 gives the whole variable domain DTGVSQNPRHKITKRGQNVTFRCDPISEHNRLYWYRQTLGQGPEFLTYFQNEAQLEKSRLLSDRFSAERPKGSFSTLEIQRTEQGDSAMYLCSSSTAGGGEQYFGPGTRLTVT.

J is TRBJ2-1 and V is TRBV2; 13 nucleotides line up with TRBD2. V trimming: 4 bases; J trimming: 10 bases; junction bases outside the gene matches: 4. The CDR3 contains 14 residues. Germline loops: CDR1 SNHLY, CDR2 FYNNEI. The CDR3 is CASSGLAGGMEQFF. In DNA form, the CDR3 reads TGTGCCAGCAGTGGACTAGCGGGAGGCATGGAGCAGTTCTTC.

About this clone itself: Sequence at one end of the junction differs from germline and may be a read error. CDR3 DNA sequence: TGTGCCAGAAGTTTCGGGGGTAATCAGCCCCAGCATTTT. This translates into CARSFGGNQPQHF. The V call is TRBV28, the J call TRBJ1-5, with a tentative D call TRBD1 (5 bases). The CDR3 extends over 13 amino acids. Germline CDR1 is MDHEN and CDR2 is SYDVKM.

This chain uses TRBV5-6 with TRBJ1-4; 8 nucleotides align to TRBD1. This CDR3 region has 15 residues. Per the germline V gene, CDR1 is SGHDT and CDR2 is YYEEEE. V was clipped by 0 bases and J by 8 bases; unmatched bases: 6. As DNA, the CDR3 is TGTGCCAGCAGCTTGGAGCCGACAGGGGTCGAAAAACTGTTTTTT. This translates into CASSLEPTGVEKLFF.

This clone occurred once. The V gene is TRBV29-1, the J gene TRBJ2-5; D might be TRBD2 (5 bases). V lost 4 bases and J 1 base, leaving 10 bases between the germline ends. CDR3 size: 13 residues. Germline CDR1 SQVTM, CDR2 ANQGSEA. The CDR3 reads CSVVQTTQETQYF. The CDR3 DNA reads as TGCAGCGTTGTACAGACTACCCAAGAGACCCAGTACTTC.